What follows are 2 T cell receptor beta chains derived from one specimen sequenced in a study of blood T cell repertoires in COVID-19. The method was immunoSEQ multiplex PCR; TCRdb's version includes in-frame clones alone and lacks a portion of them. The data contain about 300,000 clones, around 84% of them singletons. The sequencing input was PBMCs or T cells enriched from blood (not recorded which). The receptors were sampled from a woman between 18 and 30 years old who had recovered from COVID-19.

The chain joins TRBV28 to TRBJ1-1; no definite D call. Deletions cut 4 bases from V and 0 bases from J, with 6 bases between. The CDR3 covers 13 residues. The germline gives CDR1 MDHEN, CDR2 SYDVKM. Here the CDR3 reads CASSSVMNTEAFF. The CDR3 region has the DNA TGTGCCAGCAGTTCCGTAATGAACACTGAAGCTTTCTTT.

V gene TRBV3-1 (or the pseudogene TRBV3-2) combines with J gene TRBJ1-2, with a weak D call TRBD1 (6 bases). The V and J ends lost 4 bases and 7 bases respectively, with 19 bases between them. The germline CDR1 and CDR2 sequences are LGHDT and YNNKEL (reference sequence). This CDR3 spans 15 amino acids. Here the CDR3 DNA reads TGTGCCAGCAGCCCCCTTTCGGGCAGGGGCAGTGGCTACACCTTC. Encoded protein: CASSPLSGRGSGYTF.